This T cell receptor (beta chain) was captured by sequencing in a study of blood T cell repertoires in COVID-19. Per germline, CDR1 SGHDT and CDR2 YYEEEE. CDR3 length: 15 residues. The V and J ends lost 0 bases and 0 bases respectively, with 9 bases between them. Assay: immunoSEQ multiplex PCR; the TCRdb copy retains only in-frame clones and omits some. The sample lists about 180,000 clones, 80% occurring once. V and J are TRBV5-6 and TRBJ1-1; D unresolved. The clonotype was recovered from a man in his sixties or seventies with active or convalescent COVID-19. The source material was peripheral blood. CDR3 nucleotide sequence: TGTGCCAGCAGCTTGGGGCGGAGGGTGAACACTGAAGCTTTCTTT. Protein sequence: CASSLGRRVNTEAFF. The full variable domain, its missing parts supplied by reference TRBV5-6 and TRBJ1-1, is DAGVTQSPTHLIKTRGQQVTLRCSPKSGHDTVSWYQQALGQGPQFIFQYYEEEERQRGNFPDRFSGHQFPNYSSELNVNALLLGDSALYLCASSLGRRVNTEAFFGQGTRLTVV.